The text below deals with one T cell receptor (beta chain). Its antigen is unknown. The data stem from a study of cytomegalovirus exposure and HLA in healthy donors. Study-wide context: Assignment to the Caucasian-associated ancestry cluster applied to more than 75% of the roughly 410 genotyped donors. Findings and caveats of the study: Presence/absence analyses assumed roughly uniform sequencing depth across donors, which may not hold. Cytomegalovirus status, reportedly, was diagnosed with high specificity and sensitivity by the classifier. Researchers reportedly found TCR beta sequences accurately predicted most subjects' HLA-A and HLA-B alleles.

Primers for the PCR totalled 60 Vbeta and 13 Jbeta. Measured with immunoSEQ multiplex PCR; TCRdb has only the in-frame clones, and not every one. The specimen's table records around 65,000 clones. The clonotype was recovered from a boy younger than 18 in good health and CMV-seronegative. Material for sequencing was PBMCs.

CDR3 DNA sequence: TGTGCCAGCAGTTTCATCAGGGGGTCTTCCTACGAGCAGTACTTC. Translation: CASSFIRGSSYEQYF. The chain couples TRBV27 to TRBJ2-7; 7 bases line up with TRBD1. Trimming at V came to 3 bases and at J to 1 base, leaving 6 bases not matched to a gene. This CDR3 has 15 amino acids. The V gene's germline CDR1 is MNHEY and CDR2 SMNVEV (reference sequence).